The 23 T cell receptor beta chains listed next were all sequenced from one sample in a study of blood T cell repertoires in COVID-19. Data came from immunoSEQ multiplex PCR; TCRdb stores just in-frame clones and leaves some out. The profile shows more than 50,000 clones, about 76% of them singletons. Sequencing input: peripheral blood. The receptor source for this set is a man in his 70s with active or convalescent COVID-19.

In this sample, this clone turned up a few times. CDR3 coding DNA: TGCGCCAGCAGCCAAGACCCGGGACATCCCTCAACGCTTCCTAGCACAGATACGCAGTATTTT. Translating gives CASSQDPGHPSTLPSTDTQYF. The rearrangement joins TRBV4-1 to TRBJ2-3; weak D call: TRBD1 (6 bases). The CDR3 is made up of 21 amino acids. The V and J ends lost 0 bases and 0 bases respectively, with 25 bases between them. CDR1 and CDR2 (germline): MGHRA, YSYEKL.

The chain employs TRBV18 and TRBJ2-1, with D unresolved. The CDR3 has 13 amino acids. Germline V lookup: CDR1 KGHSH, CDR2 LQKENI. The germline V and J ends were trimmed by 6 bases and 0 bases, with 6 bases remaining between them. CDR3 bases: TGTGCCAGCTCGTCCAGCTCCTACAATGAGCAGTTCTTC. Translation: CASSSSSYNEQFF.

The rearrangement uses TRBV6-5 and TRBJ1-5; TRBD1 might be the D (6 bases). Between the trimmed V and J ends, which lost 5 bases and 5 bases, there was a span of 10 bases. The CDR3 is made up of 13 amino acids. Germline CDR1 and CDR2: MNHEY and SVGAGI. The CDR3 DNA sequence: TGTGCCAGCAGTCAACACAGGGATCAGCCCCAGCATTTT. Amino acids: CASSQHRDQPQHF.

The chain employs TRBV7-2 and TRBJ1-1; no clear D gene. Deletions cut 3 bases from V and 4 bases from J, with 6 bases between. This CDR3 contains 12 residues. CDR1 SGHTA and CDR2 FQGNSA come from the germline V gene. The CDR3 loop reads CASSFGTTEAFF. CDR3 bases: TGTGCCAGCAGCTTCGGTACCACTGAAGCTTTCTTT.

Of note for this clone: A read error may produce the germline difference seen at one junction end. The chain couples TRBV7-7 to TRBJ2-5; TRBD1 matches 12 bases. Germline V gene sequence: CDR1 SSHAT, CDR2 FNYEAQ (reference sequence). This CDR3 region has 16 residues. This chain's CDR3 is CASSSLGTGGVETQYF. The CDR3 nucleotides are TGTGCTAGCAGCTCCCTGGGGACAGGGGGCGTGGAGACCCAGTACTTC. Supplemented by reference TRBV7-7 and TRBJ2-5, the full variable domain reads GAGVSQSPRYKVTKRGQDVTLRCDPISSHATLYWYQQALGQGPEFLTYFNYEAQPDKSGLPSDRFSAERPEGSISTLTIQRTEQRDSAMYRCASSSLGTGGVETQYFGPGTRLLVL.

V gene TRBV7-3 combines with J gene TRBJ2-2; D is possibly TRBD2 (7 bases). Germline V gene sequence: CDR1 SGHTA, CDR2 FQGTGA. V was shortened by 0 bases and J by 4 bases, with 33 bases between the two germline ends. The CDR3 has 23 amino acids. The CDR3 DNA is TGTGCCAGCAGCTTAACGTCCGGGGGGCGTACCTGGTATGTCCCCTCCTTCACCGGGGAGCTGTTTTTT. Encoded protein: CASSLTSGGRTWYVPSFTGELFF.

The gene calls are TRBV7-2 and TRBJ2-3, with unresolved D. Germline V gene sequence: CDR1 SGHTA, CDR2 FQGNSA. This CDR3 has 12 residues. Trimming removed 1 base at V and 6 bases at J, with 5 bases between. The CDR3, as DNA: TGTGCCAGCAGCTTAGATCTGGATACGCAGTATTTT. Translated: CASSLDLDTQYF.

This sequence joins TRBV4-1 and TRBJ2-2; the match to TRBD2 covers 8 bases. CDR3 length: 14 amino acids. The ends lost 10 bases at V and 0 bases at J; junction bases unmatched: 4. The germline CDR1 and CDR2 sequences are MGHRA and YSYEKL. CDR3 sequence: CANTSGPNTGELFF. The CDR3 DNA reads TGCGCCAACACTAGCGGTCCGAACACCGGGGAGCTGTTTTTT.

The chain joins TRBV11-2 to TRBJ2-1, with 10 bases aligning to TRBD1. This CDR3 region has 16 residues. Germline values: CDR1 SGHAT, CDR2 FQNNGV. V gave up 7 bases and J gave up 2 bases; unmatched junction bases: 8. CDR3 sequence reads: CASNSPGQGTYNEQFF. DNA of the CDR3: TGTGCCAGCAACTCACCGGGACAGGGGACCTACAATGAGCAGTTCTTC.

The rearrangement links TRBV5-1 to TRBJ1-6, with 7 bases matching TRBD1. With 8 bases clipped from V and 0 bases from J, the junction kept 14 bases outside the gene matches. Germline CDR1 reads SGHRS; CDR2 reads YFSETQ. This CDR3 comprises 18 residues. The DNA for the CDR3 is TGCGCCAGGACGGCGGACAGGCCCTTGAGCTCCTATAATTCACCCCTCCACTTT. Protein: CARTADRPLSSYNSPLHF.

This clone was observed at least ten times. The rearrangement joins TRBV2 to TRBJ2-7; 10 positions match TRBD2. CDR1 is SNHLY, CDR2 FYNNEI, per germline. The CDR3 has 15 amino acids. V gave up 1 base and J gave up 1 base; unmatched junction bases: 1. The CDR3 DNA follows: TGTGCCAGCAGTGAAGTAGCGGGAGGTTCCTACGAGCAGTACTTC. It codes for CASSEVAGGSYEQYF.

J is TRBJ2-1 and V is TRBV6-5; 8 bases align to TRBD2. There are 15 residues in the CDR3. V shed 6 bases and J 0 bases; nucleotides not matched to a gene: 4. Germline CDR1 is MNHEY and CDR2 is SVGAGI. In DNA, the CDR3 is TGTGCCAGCAGCCGAAGCGGGAGCTCCTACAATGAGCAGTTCTTC. Translation gives CASSRSGSSYNEQFF.

This clone was recorded a few times. The chain carries TRBV12-5 and TRBJ1-5, with unresolved D. The V end lost 0 bases, the J end lost 2 bases, and 14 bases lay between the germline ends. The CDR3 covers 17 residues. Germline V gene data show CDR1 as LGHNT and CDR2 as FRNRAP. DNA of the CDR3: TGTGCTAGTGGTTTGGTATTAGAGGGAGTGGGCAATCAGCCCCAGCATTTT. Protein sequence: CASGLVLEGVGNQPQHF. The complete variable domain, with remaining parts taken from reference TRBV12-5 and TRBJ1-5, reads DARVTQTPRHKVTEMGQEVTMRCQPILGHNTVFWYRQTMMQGLELLAYFRNRAPLDDSGMPKDRFSAEMPDATLATLKIQPSEPRDSAVYFCASGLVLEGVGNQPQHFGDGTRLSIL.

V gene TRBV9 combines with J gene TRBJ2-7, with D possibly matching TRBD1 (5 bases). Germline lookup yields CDR1 SGDLS and CDR2 YYNGEE. CDR3 length: 15 amino acids. The ends were cut back, 0 bases at V and 2 bases at J, with 12 bases in the middle. The CDR3 nucleotides read TGTGCCAGCAGCGTAGGAGCTTCGACAGCCTACGAGCAGTACTTC. Its translation: CASSVGASTAYEQYF. The complete variable domain, with remaining parts taken from reference TRBV9 and TRBJ2-7, reads DSGVTQTPKHLITATGQRVTLRCSPRSGDLSVYWYQQSLDQGLQFLIQYYNGEERAKGNILERFSAQQFPDLHSELNLSSLELGDSALYFCASSVGASTAYEQYFGPGTRLTVT.

In its sample, this clone was seen once. The chain couples TRBV29-1 to TRBJ2-7, with TRBD1 identical over 8 bases. The CDR3 has 13 amino acids. The junction had 6 bases not matched to a gene; V was cut back by 4 bases and J by 4 bases. Germline-derived CDR1 and CDR2 are SQVTM and ANQGSEA. CDR3 DNA: TGCAGCGTTGCAGGGGGCGCGGATTACGAGCAGTACTTC. Translation: CSVAGGADYEQYF.

V usage is TRBV25-1 and J usage is TRBJ2-1, with 7 bases matching TRBD2. V shed 3 bases, J shed 4 bases, and the junction held 3 bases outside the gene matches. This CDR3 has 14 amino acids. Per germline, CDR1 MGHDK and CDR2 SYGVNS. In nucleotides, the CDR3 is TGTGCCAGCAGTGAGCCTAGCGGTTACAATGAGCAGTTCTTC. It encodes CASSEPSGYNEQFF.

V usage is TRBV5-4 and J usage is TRBJ1-2, with D possibly being TRBD1 (5 bases). The CDR3 consists of 14 residues. Trimming pared 0 bases from V and 6 bases from J, leaving 12 bases between. Looked up from germline, CDR1 is SGHNT and CDR2 is YYREEE (reference sequence). The CDR3 loop reads CASSLDFKGNGYTF. CDR3 coding DNA: TGTGCCAGCAGCTTGGATTTTAAGGGGAATGGCTACACCTTC. Filled out from reference TRBV5-4 and TRBJ1-2, the complete variable domain reads ETGVTQSPTHLIKTRGQQVTLRCSSQSGHNTVSWYQQALGQGPQFIFQYYREEENGRGNFPPRFSGLQFPNYSSELNVNALELDDSALYLCASSLDFKGNGYTFGSGTRLTVV.

The genes are TRBV3-1 (or the pseudogene TRBV3-2) and TRBJ1-2, with D possibly matching TRBD1 (5 bases). Germline CDR1 and CDR2: LGHDT and YNNKEL (reference sequence). The CDR3 totals 12 residues. With 5 bases removed from V and 8 bases from J, the gap between germline ends came to 12 bases. CDR3 amino acids: CASSYGRGGYTF. The CDR3 DNA sequence: TGTGCCAGCAGCTACGGACGGGGGGGCTACACCTTC.

This sequence joins TRBV19 and TRBJ2-1; 11 nucleotides agree with TRBD2. The germline gives CDR1 LNHDA, CDR2 SQIVND (reference sequence). The junction had 8 bases not matched to a gene; V was cut back by 5 bases and J by 8 bases. CDR3 length: 15 amino acids. CDR3 nucleotides: TGTGCCAGTAGTTCCGGGACTAGCGGTTGGGATGAGCAGTTCTTC. Protein sequence: CASSSGTSGWDEQFF.

The chain uses TRBV11-2 and TRBJ2-3; no clear D gene. Trimming pared 3 bases from V and 7 bases from J, leaving 14 bases between. This CDR3 has 14 residues. The V gene's germline CDR1 is SGHAT and CDR2 FQNNGV. CDR3 sequence: CASSLSGPANTQYF. The CDR3 coding sequence is TGTGCCAGCAGCTTGTCTGGGCCGGCAAATACGCAGTATTTT.

This clone has a handful of counts. The chain combines TRBV24-1 with TRBJ1-5; D is unresolved. This CDR3 comprises 17 residues. CDR1 is KGHDR and CDR2 is SFDVKD in the germline V gene. Trimming shortened V by 2 bases and J by 0 bases, and 13 bases separated the two germline ends. The chain's CDR3 is CATSDSQDRDSNQPQHF. DNA of the CDR3: TGTGCCACCAGTGATTCTCAAGACCGGGATAGCAATCAGCCCCAGCATTTT.

J is TRBJ2-3 and V is TRBV6-5, with 8 bases aligning to TRBD1. The CDR3 loop spans 15 amino acids. Looked up from germline, CDR1 is MNHEY and CDR2 is SVGAGI. Germline trimming cut 5 bases from V and 3 bases from J; bases unmatched to any gene: 7. CDR3 sequence reads: CASSRQGMGTDTQYF. The CDR3 DNA is TGTGCCAGCAGTCGACAGGGGATGGGAACAGATACGCAGTATTTT.

The V and J genes are TRBV7-9 and TRBJ1-1; D might be TRBD1 (5 bases). V lost 3 bases and J lost 1, with 18 bases in between. Per germline, CDR1 SEHNR and CDR2 FQNEAQ (reference sequence). This CDR3 is 17 amino acids long. The CDR3 loop reads CASSFPGRGYPNTEAFF. The CDR3 region has the DNA TGTGCCAGCAGCTTCCCGGGACGGGGGTACCCGAACACTGAAGCTTTCTTT.